Listed here are 18 T cell receptor beta chains from one sample, sequenced in a study of radiotherapy plus CTLA-4 blockade in lung cancer. Assay: immunoSEQ multiplex PCR; the TCRdb copy retains only in-frame clones and omits some. The sample comprises over 95,000 clones, roughly 74% of which are singletons, and approximately 2.6% rests with the top ten. The sequencing used peripheral blood, collected from a patient treated with radiotherapy plus ipilimumab. The receptors were sampled from a human donor with non-small cell lung cancer who had a partial response to radiotherapy plus ipilimumab. Some clones in this sample may be carry-over from other donors' samples.

This clone was recorded only once. The chain links TRBV2 to TRBJ1-1; D may be TRBD1 (6 bases). Trimming pared 0 bases from V and 0 bases from J, leaving 11 bases between. Per germline, CDR1 SNHLY and CDR2 FYNNEI. The CDR3 loop spans 16 amino acids. The CDR3 loop reads CASSEAPGQMNTEAFF. CDR3 in DNA: TGTGCCAGCAGTGAAGCCCCGGGACAAATGAACACTGAAGCTTTCTTT.

The chain carries TRBV29-1 and TRBJ2-3, with TRBD2 identical over 8 bases. J gave up 4 bases and V 7 bases, and 10 bases lay outside the gene matches. From germline, CDR1 is SQVTM and CDR2 ANQGSEA. This CDR3 contains 14 residues. The CDR3 region has the DNA TGCAGCGCCCGCGCCGCGGGAGGACCAGATACGCAGTATTTT. This encodes CSARAAGGPDTQYF.

This chain connects TRBV4-3 to TRBJ1-6, with TRBD1 identical over 7 bases. Germline CDR1 reads LGHNA; CDR2 reads YSLEER. CDR3 length equals 17 residues. Trimming took 0 bases from V and 5 from J; bases not matched to a gene: 7. CDR3 sequence (DNA): TGCGCCAGCAGCCAAGATCTGCAGGGGGGAGATAATTCACCCCTCCACTTT. Its translation: CASSQDLQGGDNSPLHF.

The chain couples TRBV11-3 to TRBJ1-1; D uncertain. Between the trimmed V and J ends, which lost 1 base and 11 bases, there was a span of 14 bases. This CDR3 has 13 amino acids. Germline CDR1 reads SGHNT; CDR2 reads YENEEA. The CDR3: CASSLGLESGAFF. CDR3 sequence (DNA): TGTGCCAGCAGCTTAGGACTGGAATCTGGGGCTTTCTTT.

The rearrangement links TRBV7-9 to TRBJ1-6, with a weak D call TRBD1 (6 bases). V gave up 7 bases and J gave up 0 bases, with 19 bases separating them. CDR3 length: 18 amino acids. Germline V CDR1 and CDR2: SEHNR, FQNEAQ (reference sequence). CDR3 loop: CASTYYRGQSSYNSPLHF. The CDR3 nucleotides are TGTGCCAGCACCTATTATAGAGGACAGAGCTCCTATAATTCACCCCTCCACTTT.

The genes are TRBV2 and TRBJ2-5; 10 nucleotides match TRBD2. Germline V lookup: CDR1 SNHLY, CDR2 FYNNEI. CDR3 length equals 13 residues. V was pared by 11 bases and J by 9 bases, with 12 bases of the junction left unmatched. CDR3 nucleotide sequence: TGTGCCTGGAGACTAGCGGGTGGGCCGGCCCAGTACTTC. It translates to CAWRLAGGPAQYF.

This chain uses TRBV19 with TRBJ2-5, with TRBD2 matching over 11 bases. The CDR3 has 15 amino acids. V trimming: 6 bases; J trimming: 3 bases; junction bases outside the gene matches: 6. CDR1 LNHDA and CDR2 SQIVND come from the germline V gene (reference sequence). In DNA form, the CDR3 reads TGTGCCAGTAGAACTAGCGGGGGCTCAGAAGAGACCCAGTACTTC. Amino acid sequence: CASRTSGGSEETQYF.

This chain joins TRBV11-2 and TRBJ1-2; D possibly corresponds to TRBD1 (5 bases). V was clipped by 1 base and J by 8 bases, with 14 bases between them. The V gene's germline CDR1 is SGHAT and CDR2 FQNNGV. The CDR3 is 14 amino acids. The CDR3 reads CASSLAGRAGGYTF. Here the CDR3 DNA reads TGTGCCAGCAGCTTAGCGGGCAGGGCTGGGGGCTACACCTTC.

The chain employs TRBV6-5 and TRBJ1-1, with 10 bases fitting TRBD1. The junction had 2 bases not matched to a gene; V was cut back by 6 bases and J by 7 bases. Germline loops: CDR1 MNHEY, CDR2 SVGAGI. The CDR3 runs to 12 residues. The CDR3 DNA reads as TGTGCCAGCAGGGGACAGGGGAGTGAAGCTTTCTTT. The encoded protein is CASRGQGSEAFF.

To note about this clone: At one of its ends the junction is not consistent with the germline gene, which may arise from a read error. The same CDR3 arises from other DNA sequences in this sample as well. The chain uses TRBV18 and TRBJ1-5; D is undetermined. The germline V gene has CDR1 KGHSH and CDR2 LQKENI. This CDR3 contains 15 residues. The CDR3 reads CASSSFADSNQPQHF. The CDR3 region has the DNA TGTGCCAGCTCATCTTTTGCGGATAGCAATCAACCCCAGCATTTT.

This clone has more than one count but fewer than ten. V gene TRBV7-3 combines with J gene TRBJ2-1; D might be TRBD2 (7 bases). The V end lost 1 base, the J end lost 9 bases, and 19 bases lay between the germline ends. The CDR3 totals 16 residues. Germline V gene data show CDR1 as SGHTA and CDR2 as FQGTGA. The CDR3 spells CASSLRAGAPGGEQFF. The CDR3 nucleotides are TGTGCCAGCAGCTTAAGGGCGGGGGCCCCGGGGGGTGAGCAGTTCTTC. The variable domain in full, with the rest retrieved from reference TRBV7-3 and TRBJ2-1, is GAGVSQTPSNKVTEKGKYVELRCDPISGHTALYWYRQSLGQGPEFLIYFQGTGAADDSGLPNDRFFAVRPEGSVSTLKIQRTERGDSAVYLCASSLRAGAPGGEQFFGPGTRLTVL.

The chain couples TRBV7-2 to TRBJ2-5; 11 nucleotides line up with TRBD2. There are 14 residues in the CDR3. V lost 4 bases to trimming and J lost 3 bases; unmatched junction nucleotides: 1. The germline V gene has CDR1 SGHTA and CDR2 FQGNSA. Here the CDR3 DNA reads TGTGCCAGCAGCTGGGGACTAGCGGAAGAGACCCAGTACTTC. The encoded protein is CASSWGLAEETQYF. The full variable domain, rest sourced from reference TRBV7-2 and TRBJ2-5, is GAGVSQSPSNKVTEKGKDVELRCDPISGHTALYWYRQSLGQGLEFLIYFQGNSAPDKSGLPSDRFSAERTGGSVSTLTIQRTQQEDSAVYLCASSWGLAEETQYFGPGTRLLVL.

In this sample, this clone turned up once. The chain carries TRBV28 and TRBJ1-2, with TRBD1 matching 9 bases. Germline V lookup: CDR1 MDHEN, CDR2 SYDVKM. The CDR3 spans 17 residues. V dropped 4 bases and J dropped 4; count of bases not matched to a gene: 13. The CDR3 protein is CASSSGTGRVWGYGYTF. CDR3 sequence (DNA): TGTGCCAGCAGTTCCGGGACAGGGAGGGTTTGGGGCTATGGCTACACCTTC.

The genes are TRBV5-6 and TRBJ2-5; D is undetermined. V was pared by 7 bases and J by 9 bases, with 19 bases between. Germline values: CDR1 SGHDT, CDR2 YYEEEE. The CDR3 is 13 amino acids. In DNA, the CDR3 is TGTGCCAGCGGAGTTCCGTCGACCCAAGCCCAGTACTTC. This translates into CASGVPSTQAQYF.

V is TRBV5-4 and J is TRBJ2-7; 13 nucleotides agree with TRBD2. With 5 bases clipped from V and 4 bases from J, the junction kept 9 bases outside the gene matches. This CDR3 has 16 amino acids. CDR1 and CDR2 (germline): SGHNT, YYREEE (reference sequence). In DNA form, the CDR3 reads TGTGCCAGCAGTTCGGGGACTAGCGGGAAACAATACGAGCAGTACTTC. This translates into CASSSGTSGKQYEQYF.

This clone was observed a single time. The V and J genes are TRBV2 and TRBJ1-4; D is uncertain. The CDR3 has 16 amino acids. Germline lookup yields CDR1 SNHLY and CDR2 FYNNEI. Trimming removed 6 bases from V and 6 bases from J, with 20 bases in between. The DNA of the CDR3 is TGTGCCAGCAGCACCGCGCCGGGTCCCGGGGATGAAAAACTGTTTTTT. Its protein product is CASSTAPGPGDEKLFF.

This chain links TRBV19 with TRBJ2-1; TRBD1 matches at 10 bases. CDR3 length equals 17 residues. Germline CDR1 reads LNHDA; CDR2 reads SQIVND (reference sequence). The V segment lost 4 bases and the J segment 0 bases; nucleotides outside the gene matches: 6. The CDR3 here is CASSTGQGVISYNEQFF. DNA of the CDR3: TGTGCCAGTAGTACCGGACAGGGGGTTATCTCCTACAATGAGCAGTTCTTC.

The rearrangement joins TRBV4-1 to TRBJ1-4; 9 nucleotides line up with TRBD1. The CDR3 is made up of 19 amino acids. V gave up 3 bases and J gave up 3 bases; unmatched junction bases: 14. Germline values: CDR1 MGHRA, CDR2 YSYEKL. For the CDR3, the DNA is TGCGCCAGCAGCCAGGAAACCGGGACAGGGTCCCTTGCTAATGAAAAACTGTTTTTT. Amino acid sequence: CASSQETGTGSLANEKLFF.